This TCR beta chain was sequenced in a study of T cells in Graves' hyperthyroidism and ophthalmopathy. Regarding the study as a whole: Most thyroid clonotypes that were expanded above 0.001 also turned up in blood.

TCR beta CDR3 regions were amplified from RNA. First-round RT-PCR of the TCR CDR3 relied on the HTBI primer set. TCRdb recomputed calls from the multiplex PCR reads with MiXCR, one row per CDR3 protein. This repertoire shows around 390,000 distinct CDR3 sequences, roughly 14% found once; its top ten account for around 19%. Concerning this clonotype: Its specificity is not known.

Germline lookup yields CDR1 MNHEY and CDR2 SVGAGI. Losses at the gene ends were 0 bases for V and 5 bases for J; bases not matched to a gene: 13. The CDR3 contains 18 residues. Uncontrolled infections, other autoimmune diseases, pregnancy or lactation led to exclusion of patients. The sample was blood. The chain couples TRBV6-5 to TRBJ2-3, with 8 bases identical to TRBD1. This receptor was identified in a woman aged 30 to 39 with Graves' ophthalmopathy. The CDR3 nucleotides read TGTGCCAGCAGTTACTCCCACTGGACAGGGATAGGGGGAGATACGCAGTATTTT. Translated, it gives CASSYSHWTGIGGDTQYF.